These T cell receptor beta chains were read from a single sample in a study of regulatory T cells in long-lasting Graves disease. TCRdb re-analysed the multiplex PCR reads in MiXCR, keeping a single row per CDR3 protein. The table has roughly 400,000 distinct CDR3 sequences, roughly 15% seen once. These records were also assigned to another study, of T cells in Graves' hyperthyroidism and ophthalmopathy.

Sample: peripheral blood mononuclear cells (PBMCs), taken at new diagnosis, from a patient treated with antithyroid drugs. The source of these receptors is a woman younger than 35 with Graves disease. Each CDR3 is given with its conserved first and last residue. A D gene is named only where the DNA matches it firmly. Some rows have no size entry. The others give once, few or many, or a class for an expanded clone.

TRBJ2-1 | TRBD2 | many | TRBV3-1 | TGTGCCAGCAGCCACCGAGGCCTAGCGGGAGGGAACTACAATGAGCAGTTCTTC | CASSHRGLAGGNYNEQFF
TRBJ2-5 | . | many | TRBV30 | TGTGCCTTAACAAGCAACAGGGTCCTAGAGACCCAGTACTTC | CALTSNRVLETQYF
TRBJ2-3 | TRBD2 | many | TRBV11-1 | TGTGCCAGCAGCCGTGGACTAGCGGGAAGCACAGATACGCAGTATTTT | CASSRGLAGSTDTQYF
TRBJ2-3 | . | many | TRBV28 | TGTGCCAGCAGACACCTGGGACTGAGGGCAGATACGCAGTATTTT | CASRHLGLRADTQYF
TRBJ2-3 | TRBD2 | many | TRBV7-3 | TGTGCCAGTGGACCAGCGGGAGGGACAGATACGCAGTATTTT | CASGPAGGTDTQYF
TRBJ2-7 | TRBD1 | . | TRBV6-1 | TGTGCCAGCAGCAACCGGGACAGTGGCGCCTACGAGCAGTACTTC | CASSNRDSGAYEQYF
TRBJ1-2 | . | many | TRBV5-4 | TGTGCCAGCAGCAACCCCTGGACGGAAGCTAACTATGGCTACACCTTC | CASSNPWTEANYGYTF
TRBJ2-5 | . | many | TRBV3-1 | TGTGCCAGCAGCCAAGTTGGGGAGACCCAGTACTTC | CASSQVGETQYF
TRBJ2-1 | . | many | TRBV2 | TGTGCCAGCAGTGATGATGGGGCAGGATACAATGAGCAGTTCTTC | CASSDDGAGYNEQFF
TRBJ2-1 | TRBD2 | . | TRBV5-1 | TGCGCCAGCAGCTCCTTCGGGACTAGCGGGATCAATGAGCAGTTCTTC | CASSSFGTSGINEQFF
TRBJ2-1 | TRBD2 | many | TRBV28 | TGTGCCAGCAGTTTAGCGGGAGTGGGCGATGAGCAGTTCTTC | CASSLAGVGDEQFF
TRBJ1-6 | . | . | TRBV7-2 | TGTGCCAGCAGCTTAGGTGGGGTTGAGAATTCACCCCTCCACTTT | CASSLGGVENSPLHF
TRBJ2-6 | . | . | TRBV7-2 | TGTGCCAGCAGCTACAGTCCGGGGTCCGGGGCCAACGTCCTGACTTTC | CASSYSPGSGANVLTF
TRBJ1-2 | . | . | TRBV5-1 | TGCGCCAGCAGCTTGGGGCCGTACGGCTACACCTTC | CASSLGPYGYTF
TRBJ1-2 | . | few | TRBV9 | TGTGCCAGCGCCACCGGGGGAGGGAACTATGGCTACACCTTC | CASATGGGNYGYTF
TRBJ2-1 | . | few | TRBV12-3/TRBV12-4 | TGTGCCAGCACCTCAGGGTGGGGTAGGCCGCAGTTCTTC | CASTSGWGRPQFF
TRBJ1-3 | . | . | TRBV27 | TGTGCCAGCAGTTTATTTGAAGGAAACACCATATATTTT | CASSLFEGNTIYF
TRBJ1-2 | TRBD1 | many | TRBV20-1 | TGCAGTGCTAACACAGGGGGCGGGTATGGCTACACCTTC | CSANTGGGYGYTF
TRBJ2-3 | TRBD2 | few | TRBV20-1 | TGCAGTGCTAGAGATTCTAGCGGGACCACAGATACGCAGTATTTT | CSARDSSGTTDTQYF
TRBJ2-7 | . | . | TRBV5-6 | TGTGCCAGCAGCAGCTTGTCCCCCTACGAGCAGTACTTC | CASSSLSPYEQYF
TRBJ1-1 | TRBD1 | many | TRBV20-1 | TGCAGTGCCCCGAGAGGTGGGCAGGGGGCAAGCCTGGAAGCTTTCTTT | CSAPRGGQGASLEAFF
TRBJ1-2 | TRBD1 | . | TRBV7-2 | TGTGCCAGCAGCCCTCAGGGGGTGCTTGGCTACACCTTC | CASSPQGVLGYTF
TRBJ1-4 | . | many | TRBV7-6 | TGTGCCAGCAGCAGAACAGGACAGGAAAAACTGTTTTTT | CASSRTGQEKLFF
TRBJ2-5 | . | few | TRBV11-3 | TGTGCCAGCAGCTCCCCTTGGAGCGGCCAAGAGACCCAGTACTTC | CASSSPWSGQETQYF
TRBJ1-1 | . | . | TRBV11-1 | TGTGCCAGCAGCGTCGACAGGAACACTGAAGCTTTCTTT | CASSVDRNTEAFF
TRBJ2-1 | TRBD2 | many | TRBV6-5 | TGTGCCAGCAGTTACAGACTAGCGGGAGGGCCGTCCTACAATGAGCAGTTCTTC | CASSYRLAGGPSYNEQFF
TRBJ1-1 | TRBD1 | . | TRBV7-2 | TGTGCCAGCAGCCCGACGACAGGGGATGAAGCTTTCTTT | CASSPTTGDEAFF
TRBJ2-7 | . | . | TRBV20-1 | TGCAGTGCTAGAGATCATAACAGGGGGGGTCGCGAGCAGTACTTC | CSARDHNRGGREQYF
TRBJ1-2 | . | many | TRBV2 | TGTGCCAGCAGTGAGGCGGCAGTAAGTGGCTACACCTTC | CASSEAAVSGYTF
TRBJ1-1 | . | many | TRBV18 | TGTGCCAGCTCACCAAACACTGAAGCTTTCTTT | CASSPNTEAFF
TRBJ1-1 | . | many | TRBV4-1 | TGCGCCAGCAGCCAAGGGGGGGGGAAGGACACTGAAGCTTTCTTT | CASSQGGGKDTEAFF
TRBJ2-3 | TRBD2 | many | TRBV7-8 | TGTGCCAGCAGCGACCATAGCGGGAGGGCCGTAGATACGCAGTATTTT | CASSDHSGRAVDTQYF
TRBJ2-1 | . | . | TRBV5-5 | TGTGCCAGCAGCTTGTTCGACTACAATGAGCAGTTCTTC | CASSLFDYNEQFF
TRBJ2-7 | TRBD2 | few | TRBV28 | TGTGCCAGCAGTTACCCCCAACAATTGACTAGCGGGAGGGCCTACGAGCAGTACTTC | CASSYPQQLTSGRAYEQYF
TRBJ2-3 | TRBD2 | few | TRBV11-3 | TGTGCCAGCAGAATAGCGGGACCGGTAGATACGCAGTATTTT | CASRIAGPVDTQYF
TRBJ1-1 | . | many | TRBV28 | TGTGCCAGCAGTTTACGGGGGTTCCCTGAAGCTTTCTTT | CASSLRGFPEAFF
TRBJ2-4 | . | . | TRBV7-2 | TGTGCCAGCAGCCCACCCCGACTCGGAGCCAAAAACATTCAGTACTTC | CASSPPRLGAKNIQYF
TRBJ2-3 | . | . | TRBV6-1 | TGTGCCAGCACACCAACAGGGACTGGGTATTATTTT | CASTPTGTGYYF
TRBJ1-6 | . | few | TRBV7-9 | TGTGCCAGCAGCTTAGTGACCGGGTTGGGTTCACCCCTCCACTTT | CASSLVTGLGSPLHF
TRBJ2-3 | . | few | TRBV7-3 | TGTGCCAGCAGCTCTACAACACACATCACAGATACGCAGTATTTT | CASSSTTHITDTQYF
TRBJ2-5 | . | many | TRBV24-1 | TGTGCCACCAGTGATTGGTCTAAGACCGGCCAAGAGACCCAGTACTTC | CATSDWSKTGQETQYF
TRBJ1-2 | . | . | TRBV7-2 | TGTGCCAGCAGCTTAGAGGGGCTCTATGGCTACACCTTC | CASSLEGLYGYTF
TRBJ2-3 | TRBD2 | few | TRBV11-2 | TGTGCCAGCAGCTTAGATCGGGGCGGGAGGGCCGGCACAGATACGCAGTATTTT | CASSLDRGGRAGTDTQYF
TRBJ1-2 | . | . | TRBV10-3 | TGTGCCATCAGTGAGTCCTGGACATCTATGTTTGGTGGCTACACCTTC | CAISESWTSMFGGYTF
TRBJ2-4 | . | few | TRBV4-1 | TGCGCCAGCAGCCTAGATGGACAGGAGGGAAACATTCAGTACTTC | CASSLDGQEGNIQYF
TRBJ1-5 | . | many | TRBV2 | TGTGCCAGCAATCAGGGACCGGGGAGCAATCAGCCCCAGCATTTT | CASNQGPGSNQPQHF
TRBJ1-2 | . | few | TRBV6-2/TRBV6-3 | TGTGCCAGCAGAACGGGGGACTATGGCTACACCTTC | CASRTGDYGYTF
TRBJ2-3 | . | few | TRBV29-1 | TGCAGCGTTGAAGGCGGAGCGGATACGCAGTATTTT | CSVEGGADTQYF
TRBJ1-5 | TRBD1 | many | TRBV28 | TGTGCCAGCAGTCCCCGGACGGGACAGGGCAGACAGCCCCAGCATTTT | CASSPRTGQGRQPQHF
TRBJ2-3 | TRBD2 | . | TRBV4-1 | TGCGCCAGCAGCCAAGTAGCGGGAGTTACAGATACGCAGTATTTT | CASSQVAGVTDTQYF